Each of the 2 T cell receptor beta chains below was sequenced from the same sample in a study of blood T cell repertoires in COVID-19. The data were produced by immunoSEQ multiplex PCR, yet TCRdb's version contains in-frame clones alone and is incomplete. The table includes roughly 81,000 clones, about 86% detected once. The specimen was peripheral blood. These receptor sequences come from a man aged 80 or over with active or convalescent COVID-19.

This chain connects TRBV28 to TRBJ1-4; no clear D gene. Germline V CDR1 and CDR2: MDHEN, SYDVKM. The CDR3 loop spans 11 amino acids. The CDR3 coding sequence is TGTGCAGCGGGAGGGAATGAAAAACTGTTTTTT. It translates to CAAGGNEKLFF.

This clone was counted only a few times. The V call is TRBV5-1, the J call TRBJ2-4; D perhaps matches TRBD1 (5 bases). Germline loops: CDR1 SGHRS, CDR2 YFSETQ. V was shortened by 7 bases and J by 4 bases, with 21 bases between the two germline ends. There are 16 residues in the CDR3. The CDR3 coding sequence is TGCGCCAGCGGTGGGGTAGGGAAAGGGGTTAAAAACATTCAGTACTTC. Translating it yields CASGGVGKGVKNIQYF.